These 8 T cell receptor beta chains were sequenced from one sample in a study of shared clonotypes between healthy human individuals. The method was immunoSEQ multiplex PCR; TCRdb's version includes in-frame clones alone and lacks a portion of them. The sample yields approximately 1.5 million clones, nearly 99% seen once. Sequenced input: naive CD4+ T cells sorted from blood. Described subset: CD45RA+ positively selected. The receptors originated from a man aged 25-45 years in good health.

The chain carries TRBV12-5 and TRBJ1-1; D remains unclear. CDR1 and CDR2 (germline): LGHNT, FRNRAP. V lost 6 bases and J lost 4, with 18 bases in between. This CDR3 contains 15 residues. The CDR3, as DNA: TGTGCTAGTGGCCCGCCCGGGGTTCTGCGCACTGAAGCTTTCTTT. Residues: CASGPPGVLRTEAFF.

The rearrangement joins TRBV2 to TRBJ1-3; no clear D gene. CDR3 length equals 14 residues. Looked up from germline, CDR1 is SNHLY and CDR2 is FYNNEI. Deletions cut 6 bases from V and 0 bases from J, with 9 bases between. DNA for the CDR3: TGTGCCAGCAGCGGCGAGAGCTCTGGAAACACCATATATTTT. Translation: CASSGESSGNTIYF.

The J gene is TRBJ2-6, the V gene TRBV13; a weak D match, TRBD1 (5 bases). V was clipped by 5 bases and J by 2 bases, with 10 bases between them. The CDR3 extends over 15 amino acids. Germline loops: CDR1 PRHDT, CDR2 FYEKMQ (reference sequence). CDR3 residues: CASSPTGTGANVLTF. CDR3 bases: TGTGCCAGCAGCCCTACAGGAACTGGGGCCAACGTCCTGACTTTC.

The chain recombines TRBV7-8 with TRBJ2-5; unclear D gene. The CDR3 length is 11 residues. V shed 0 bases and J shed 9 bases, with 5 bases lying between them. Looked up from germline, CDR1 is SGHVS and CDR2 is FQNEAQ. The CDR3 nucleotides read TGTGCCAGCAGCTTAGCTCTACCCCAGTACTTC. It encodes CASSLALPQYF.

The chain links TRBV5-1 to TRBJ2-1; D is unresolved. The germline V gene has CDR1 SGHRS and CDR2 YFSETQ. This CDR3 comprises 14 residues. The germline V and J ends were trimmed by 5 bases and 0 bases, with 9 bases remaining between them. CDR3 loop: CASSGRSSYNEQFF. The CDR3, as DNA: TGCGCCAGCAGTGGGCGGAGCTCCTACAATGAGCAGTTCTTC.

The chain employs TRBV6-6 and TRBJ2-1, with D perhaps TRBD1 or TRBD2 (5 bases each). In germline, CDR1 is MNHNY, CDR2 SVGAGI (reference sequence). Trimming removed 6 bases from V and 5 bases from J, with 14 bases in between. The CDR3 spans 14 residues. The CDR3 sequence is CASRELGDHNEQFF. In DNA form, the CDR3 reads TGTGCCAGCAGGGAACTAGGGGATCACAATGAGCAGTTCTTC.

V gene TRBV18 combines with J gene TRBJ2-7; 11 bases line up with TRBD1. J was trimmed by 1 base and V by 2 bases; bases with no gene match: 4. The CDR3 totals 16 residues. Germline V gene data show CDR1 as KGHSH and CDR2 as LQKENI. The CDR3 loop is CASSPEGQGASYEQYF. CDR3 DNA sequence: TGTGCCAGCTCACCAGAAGGACAGGGGGCGTCCTACGAGCAGTACTTC.

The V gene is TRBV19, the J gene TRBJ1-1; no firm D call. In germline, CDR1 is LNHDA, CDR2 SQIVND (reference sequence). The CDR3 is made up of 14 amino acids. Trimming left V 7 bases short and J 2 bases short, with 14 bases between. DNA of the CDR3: TGTGCCAGTACAGGAATTTTTAGCAACACTGAAGCTTTCTTT. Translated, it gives CASTGIFSNTEAFF.